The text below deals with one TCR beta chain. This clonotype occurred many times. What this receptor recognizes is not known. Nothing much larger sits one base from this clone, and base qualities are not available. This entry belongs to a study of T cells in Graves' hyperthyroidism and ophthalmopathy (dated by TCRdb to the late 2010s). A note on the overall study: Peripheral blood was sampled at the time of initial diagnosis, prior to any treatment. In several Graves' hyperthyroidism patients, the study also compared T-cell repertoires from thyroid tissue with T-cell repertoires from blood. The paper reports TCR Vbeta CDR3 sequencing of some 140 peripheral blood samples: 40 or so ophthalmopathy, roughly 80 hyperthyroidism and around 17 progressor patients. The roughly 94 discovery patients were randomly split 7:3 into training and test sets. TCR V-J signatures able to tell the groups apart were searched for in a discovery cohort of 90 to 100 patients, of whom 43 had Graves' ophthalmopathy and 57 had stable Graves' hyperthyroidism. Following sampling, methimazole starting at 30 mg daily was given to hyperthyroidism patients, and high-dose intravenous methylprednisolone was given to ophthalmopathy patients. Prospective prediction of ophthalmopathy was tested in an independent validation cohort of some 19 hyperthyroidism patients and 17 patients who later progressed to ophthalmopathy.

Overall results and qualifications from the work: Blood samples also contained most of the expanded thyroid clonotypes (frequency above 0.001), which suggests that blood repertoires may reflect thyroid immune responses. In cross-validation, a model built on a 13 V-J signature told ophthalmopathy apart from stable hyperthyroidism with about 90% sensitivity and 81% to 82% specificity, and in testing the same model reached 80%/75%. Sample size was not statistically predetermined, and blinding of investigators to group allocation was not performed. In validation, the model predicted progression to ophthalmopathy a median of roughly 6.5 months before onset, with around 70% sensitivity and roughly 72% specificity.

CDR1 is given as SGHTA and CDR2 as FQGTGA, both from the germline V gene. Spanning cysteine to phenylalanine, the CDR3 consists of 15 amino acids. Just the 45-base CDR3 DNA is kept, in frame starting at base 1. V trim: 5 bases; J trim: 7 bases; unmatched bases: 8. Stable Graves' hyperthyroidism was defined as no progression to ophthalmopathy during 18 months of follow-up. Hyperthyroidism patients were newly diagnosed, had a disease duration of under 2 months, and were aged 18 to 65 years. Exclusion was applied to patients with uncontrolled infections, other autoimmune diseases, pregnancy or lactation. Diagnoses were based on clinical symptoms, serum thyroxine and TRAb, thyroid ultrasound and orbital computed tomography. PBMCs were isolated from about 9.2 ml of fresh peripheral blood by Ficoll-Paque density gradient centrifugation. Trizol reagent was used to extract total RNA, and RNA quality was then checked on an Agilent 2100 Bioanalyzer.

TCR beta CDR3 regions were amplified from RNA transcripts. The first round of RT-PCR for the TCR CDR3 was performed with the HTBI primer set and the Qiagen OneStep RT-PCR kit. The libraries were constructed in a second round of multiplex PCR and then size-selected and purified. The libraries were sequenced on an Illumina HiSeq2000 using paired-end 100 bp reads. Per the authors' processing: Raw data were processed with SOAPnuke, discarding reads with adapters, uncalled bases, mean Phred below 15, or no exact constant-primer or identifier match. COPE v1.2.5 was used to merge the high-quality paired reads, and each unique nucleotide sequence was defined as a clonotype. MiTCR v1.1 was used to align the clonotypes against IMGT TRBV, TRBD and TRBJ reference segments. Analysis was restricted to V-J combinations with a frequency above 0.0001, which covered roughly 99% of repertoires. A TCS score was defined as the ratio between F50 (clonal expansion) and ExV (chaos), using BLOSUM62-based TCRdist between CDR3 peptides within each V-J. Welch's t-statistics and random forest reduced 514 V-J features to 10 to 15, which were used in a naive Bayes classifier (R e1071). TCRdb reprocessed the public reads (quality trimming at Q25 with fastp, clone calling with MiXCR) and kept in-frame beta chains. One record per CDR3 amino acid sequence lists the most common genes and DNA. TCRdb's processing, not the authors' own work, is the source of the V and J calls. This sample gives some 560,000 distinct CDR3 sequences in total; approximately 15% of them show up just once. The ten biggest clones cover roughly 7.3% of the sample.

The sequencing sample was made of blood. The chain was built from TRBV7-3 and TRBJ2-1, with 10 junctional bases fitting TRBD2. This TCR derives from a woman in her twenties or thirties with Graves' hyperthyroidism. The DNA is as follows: TGTGCCAGCAGCCCCTATTCTAGCGGGAGTAATGAGCAGTTCTTC. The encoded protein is CASSPYSSGSNEQFF.